This T cell receptor beta chain was documented in a study of beta chain features in type 1 diabetes. The V gene lost 8 bases and the J gene lost 2 bases, with 15 bases spanning the gap. In germline, CDR1 is SNHLY, CDR2 FYNNEI. The CDR3 sequence is 15 residues long. Study results and limitations: In comparison with healthy donors, patients had naive, central memory and Treg TCRB repertoires that appeared more similar. Type 1 diabetes patients had TCRB CDR3s that were shorter (moderately but significantly so) in all four CD4+ subsets.

The isolated RNA, all of it, was reverse transcribed, so expressed TCRB transcripts were what got sequenced. Some clones are missing from TCRdb's copy, which holds only in-frame ones; the method was immunoSEQ multiplex PCR. The table lists over 150,000 clones, 7.5% to 8.5% of them singletons. This clone turned up a few times. Its antigen is unknown. Material: central memory CD4+ T cells from blood. The genes are TRBV2 and TRBJ1-4, with D maybe TRBD1 (5 bases). The TCR comes from a man aged 18 to 29 with type 1 diabetes. CDR3 sequence (DNA): TGTGCCAGCGTCTGGGGAGGGGCTACTAATGAAAAACTGTTTTTT. Amino acids: CASVWGGATNEKLFF.